The rows below give T cell receptor beta chains drawn from one sample of a study of cytomegalovirus exposure and HLA in healthy donors. TCRdb's table, derived via immunoSEQ multiplex PCR, lists solely in-frame clones and lacks some. Counted here are 85,000 to 95,000 clones, roughly 96% occurring once; the ten biggest clones make up more than 0.65%. Sequenced: PBMCs. The receptors originated from a man aged 18 to 30 in good health and CMV-seronegative. The CDR3 runs from the conserved cysteine through the conserved F or W. The order of the fields is D gene, V gene, J gene, clone size, CDR3 protein, CDR3 DNA. A D gene is named only where the DNA matches it firmly. Clone size is stated in some rows and not others, as once, few, many or a class when expanded.

-	TRBV27	TRBJ1-1	-	CASSLIYPLGEGRAEAFF	TGTGCCAGCAGTTTGATTTATCCTTTGGGGGAGGGGAGGGCTGAAGCTTTCTTT
TRBD2	TRBV10-3	TRBJ2-7	-	CAISAGLAGSYEQYF	TGTGCCATCAGTGCGGGACTAGCGGGGTCCTACGAGCAGTACTTC
-	TRBV7-2	TRBJ2-5	-	CASSPKETQYF	TGTGCCAGCAGCCCAAAAGAGACCCAGTACTTC
-	TRBV30	TRBJ2-1	-	CAWSVYRGNEQFF	TGTGCCTGGAGTGTATACCGGGGCAATGAGCAGTTCTTC
TRBD2	TRBV5-1	TRBJ2-5	-	CASSLERGTETQYF	TGCGCCAGCAGCTTGGAGCGGGGGACGGAGACCCAGTACTTC
TRBD2	TRBV5-4	TRBJ2-1	-	CASSPGTSGRSSYNEQFF	TGTGCCAGCAGCCCCGGGACTAGCGGGAGGAGCTCCTACAATGAGCAGTTCTTC
TRBD2	TRBV18	TRBJ2-1	-	CASSPGTSGSYNEQFF	TGTGCCAGCTCACCAGGGACTAGCGGATCCTACAATGAGCAGTTCTTC
-	TRBV10-2	TRBJ1-3	-	CASSVEGHTIYF	TGCGCCAGCAGTGTGGAGGGGCACACCATATATTTT
TRBD2	TRBV7-9	TRBJ2-1	once	CASSLRTSGGNEQFF	TGTGCCAGCAGCTTAAGAACTAGCGGGGGGAATGAGCAGTTCTTC
-	TRBV4-2	TRBJ2-1	-	CASSQSAANEQFF	TGTGCCAGCAGCCAGTCAGCGGCCAATGAGCAGTTCTTC
-	TRBV28	TRBJ2-3	-	CASRDRFGGRKNTDTQYF	TGTGCCAGCAGGGATAGATTCGGGGGGCGAAAAAACACAGATACGCAGTATTTT
-	TRBV14	TRBJ2-3	-	CASSQGGGFSTDTQYF	TGTGCCAGCAGCCAAGGCGGGGGCTTTAGCACAGATACGCAGTATTTT
-	TRBV19	TRBJ1-5	-	CASSSDKLSNQPQHF	TGTGCCAGTAGTTCTGACAAGCTTAGCAATCAGCCCCAGCATTTT
TRBD2	TRBV5-1	TRBJ2-7	-	CASSLLAGATYEQYF	TGCGCCAGCAGCTTGTTAGCGGGCGCAACCTACGAGCAGTACTTC
-	TRBV5-4	TRBJ2-3	-	CASSLAAASREITQYF	TGTGCCAGCAGCTTGGCGGCCGCTAGCCGCGAAATAACGCAGTATTTT
TRBD1	TRBV9	TRBJ1-1	-	CASSVGVQGLEAFF	TGTGCCAGCAGCGTAGGAGTACAGGGGCTCGAAGCTTTCTTT
-	TRBV19	TRBJ2-2	-	CASSIAPQGYTGELFF	TGTGCCAGTAGTATAGCCCCACAGGGATACACCGGGGAGCTGTTTTTT
-	TRBV20-1	TRBJ1-2	-	CSAILAYGYTF	TGCAGTGCTATTTTAGCCTATGGCTACACCTTC
TRBD1	TRBV6-6	TRBJ1-2	-	CASSYEGQGFNYGYTF	TGTGCCAGCAGTTACGAGGGACAGGGGTTTAACTATGGCTACACCTTC
-	TRBV5-4	TRBJ2-2	-	CASSLARGQNTGELFF	TGTGCCAGCAGCTTGGCCAGAGGGCAGAACACCGGGGAGCTGTTTTTT
TRBD2	TRBV9	TRBJ2-2	-	CASSTGLAGGDGGELFF	TGTGCCAGCAGCACGGGACTAGCGGGAGGCGACGGCGGGGAGCTGTTTTTT
-	TRBV19	TRBJ1-5	-	CASSIPPGGGGQPQHF	TGTGCCAGTAGTATACCCCCGGGAGGAGGAGGACAGCCCCAGCATTTT
-	TRBV7-9	TRBJ1-1	-	CASSLVLNTEAFF	TGTGCCAGCAGCTTAGTACTTAACACTGAAGCTTTCTTT
-	TRBV5-3	TRBJ2-5	-	CARSLGGTLTETQYF	TGTGCCAGAAGCCTAGGCGGGACTCTGACAGAGACCCAGTACTTC
TRBD2	TRBV11-3	TRBJ2-1	-	CASSLVGGTIANEQFF	TGTGCCAGCAGCTTAGTCGGCGGGACTATCGCCAATGAGCAGTTCTTC
-	TRBV6-1	TRBJ2-7	-	CASSWDSNYEQYF	TGTGCCAGCAGTTGGGACTCCAACTACGAGCAGTACTTC
-	TRBV6-5	TRBJ1-5	-	CASSLGGGAGQPQHF	TGTGCCAGCAGCCTGGGAGGCGGGGCCGGTCAGCCCCAGCATTTT
-	TRBV2	TRBJ1-1	-	CASIPQIGVTEAFF	TGTGCCAGCATCCCTCAGATAGGGGTCACTGAAGCTTTCTTT
TRBD1	TRBV28	TRBJ1-1	-	CASSPHRGGDTEAFF	TGTGCCAGCAGTCCTCACAGGGGGGGAGACACTGAAGCTTTCTTT
-	TRBV7-3	TRBJ2-7	-	CASSLLAGYYEQYF	TGTGCCAGCAGCTTACTCGCGGGATACTACGAGCAGTACTTC
-	TRBV7-2	TRBJ2-1	-	CASSFLQGSYNEQFF	TGTGCCAGCAGCTTTTTACAGGGTTCCTACAATGAGCAGTTCTTC
-	TRBV6-5	TRBJ2-7	-	CASSYKQSSYEQYF	TGTGCCAGCAGTTACAAACAGAGCTCCTACGAGCAGTACTTC
-	TRBV7-9	TRBJ1-3	-	CASSSRRGLQGAPGNTIYF	TGTGCCAGCAGTTCACGGCGGGGGCTCCAAGGCGCTCCTGGAAACACCATATATTTT
-	TRBV6-5	TRBJ2-1	-	CASSYYPGSSYNEQFF	TGTGCCAGCAGTTACTATCCGGGAAGCTCCTACAATGAGCAGTTCTTC
-	TRBV9	TRBJ2-2	-	CASSDRSGGNTGELFF	TGTGCCAGCAGCGATAGAAGCGGAGGGAACACCGGGGAGCTGTTTTTT
-	TRBV7-6	TRBJ2-7	-	CASSSTQGSIYEQYF	TGTGCCAGCAGCTCTACACAGGGTTCAATCTACGAGCAGTACTTC
-	TRBV11-2	TRBJ2-7	-	CASSPPTGGGSYEQYF	TGTGCCAGCAGCCCCCCTACAGGGGGGGGCTCCTACGAGCAGTACTTC
-	TRBV7-9	TRBJ1-1	once	CASSLAFRSLNTEAFF	TGTGCCAGCAGCTTAGCGTTTCGTTCTCTGAACACTGAAGCTTTCTTT
-	TRBV9	TRBJ1-2	-	CASSGDISYGYTF	TGTGCCAGCAGCGGTGACATCAGCTATGGCTACACCTTC
-	TRBV28	TRBJ1-5	-	CASSSLNQPQHF	TGTGCCAGCAGTAGCCTCAATCAGCCCCAGCATTTT
-	TRBV28	TRBJ2-5	-	CASSREPPGTQYF	TGTGCCAGCAGTAGGGAGCCTCCAGGGACCCAGTACTTC
-	TRBV28	TRBJ1-2	-	CASSLAGNYGYTF	TGTGCCAGCAGCCTCGCAGGAAACTATGGCTACACCTTC
TRBD1	TRBV27	TRBJ2-2	once	CASLGQGVPPGELFF	TGTGCCAGCCTGGGACAGGGGGTCCCACCCGGGGAGCTGTTTTTT
TRBD2	TRBV7-2	TRBJ2-1	-	CASSLDSRREHEQFF	TGTGCCAGCAGCTTAGACTCTAGGCGGGAGCATGAGCAGTTCTTC
-	TRBV5-1	TRBJ2-2	-	CASSLVGAANTGELFF	TGCGCCAGCAGCTTGGTTGGTGCGGCCAACACCGGGGAGCTGTTTTTT
-	TRBV28	TRBJ2-5	-	CASSFPLSGQKETQYF	TGTGCCAGCAGTTTCCCCCTGAGTGGACAGAAAGAGACCCAGTACTTC